The 30 T cell receptor beta chains given below trace back to one sample, sequenced in a study of shared clonotypes between healthy human individuals. Data came from immunoSEQ multiplex PCR; TCRdb stores just in-frame clones and leaves some out. Of roughly 2.5 million clones listed, just over 90% were seen once; the top ten hold about 0.13%. The sample comprised naive CD4+ T cells sorted from blood. Subset of the sample: CD45RA+ positively selected. Every receptor here comes from a man between 18 and 35 years old in good health.

The V and J genes are TRBV19 and TRBJ1-5; 9 bases agree with TRBD1. The CDR3 has 14 amino acids. The V segment lost 8 bases and the J segment 5 bases; nucleotides outside the gene matches: 7. Germline V gene data show CDR1 as LNHDA and CDR2 as SQIVND (reference sequence). The DNA for the CDR3 is TGTGCCAGTGGGGACAGGGCGTATTATCAGCCCCAGCATTTT. Its translation is CASGDRAYYQPQHF.

V is TRBV6-6 and J is TRBJ1-5; 10 positions agree with TRBD1. The CDR3 extends over 16 amino acids. The germline V gene encodes CDR1 MNHNY and CDR2 SVGAGI (reference sequence). Unmatched junction bases numbered 5, after V lost 2 bases and J lost 4 bases. Written as DNA, the CDR3 is TGTGCCAGCAGTTACGGTGGGACAGGGGTGAATCAGCCCCAGCATTTT. Translated: CASSYGGTGVNQPQHF.

This rearrangement joins TRBV7-3 to TRBJ2-3; TRBD2 aligns across 13 bases. The CDR3 loop spans 16 amino acids. V shed 4 bases, J shed 4 bases, and the junction held 5 bases outside the gene matches. The germline V gene encodes CDR1 SGHTA and CDR2 FQGTGA. DNA of the CDR3: TGTGCCAGCAGCTCACTAGCGGGGGGGCTCGCAGATACGCAGTATTTT. Translating it yields CASSSLAGGLADTQYF.

The chain couples TRBV28 to TRBJ1-4, with a weak D call TRBD1 (6 bases). Looked up from germline, CDR1 is MDHEN and CDR2 is SYDVKM. The CDR3 is 14 residues long. The germline V and J ends were trimmed by 5 bases and 7 bases, with 14 bases remaining between them. The CDR3 region has the DNA TGTGCCAGCAGTCAAGGGGGGGACCGTGAAAAACTGTTTTTT. Translated, it gives CASSQGGDREKLFF. The full variable domain, in which reference TRBV28 and TRBJ1-4 provide the parts outside the CDR3, is DVKVTQSSRYLVKRTGEKVFLECVQDMDHENMFWYRQDPGLGLRLIYFSYDVKMKEKGDIPEGYSVSREKKERFSLILESASTNQTSMYLCASSQGGDREKLFFGSGTQLSVL.

This chain uses TRBV28 with TRBJ2-5, with D perhaps being TRBD1 or TRBD2 (5 bases each). The J call is uncertain, as TRBJ2-7 better fits the DNA end. This CDR3 region has 12 residues. The germline V gene has CDR1 MDHEN and CDR2 SYDVKM. The DNA of the CDR3 is TGTGCCAGCAGCTGGGACCTACGCGAGCAGTACTTC. This gives the protein CASSWDLREQYF.

The chain recombines TRBV7-2 with TRBJ2-2, with 10 bases identical to TRBD2. V lost 2 bases to trimming and J lost 4 bases; unmatched junction nucleotides: 10. The V gene's germline CDR1 is SGHTA and CDR2 FQGNSA. This CDR3 comprises 18 residues. CDR3 bases: TGTGCCAGCAGCTTAAAACTAGCGGGAACGGGTAGCACCGGGGAGCTGTTTTTT. This translates into CASSLKLAGTGSTGELFF.

This clone came up a few times. Other nucleotide sequences in the sample specify the same CDR3. The genes are TRBV18 and TRBJ1-1; no clear D gene. This CDR3 has 14 residues. In germline, CDR1 is KGHSH, CDR2 LQKENI. V dropped 2 bases and J dropped 3 bases, with 10 bases sitting between them. This CDR3 is CASSPGQADTEAFF. CDR3 DNA: TGTGCCAGCTCACCAGGGCAGGCGGACACTGAAGCTTTCTTT.

The chain employs TRBV21-1 and TRBJ1-4; the table names TRBD1, a call not compared with the DNA. TRBV21-1 is a recognized pseudogene. The CDR3 is made up of 17 amino acids. The CDR3: CASWPPGQLQTNEKLFF. CDR3 sequence (DNA): TGTGCCAGCTGGCCTCCGGGACAACTACAAACTAATGAAAAACTGTTTTTT.

V is TRBV10-3 and J is TRBJ2-5; D might be TRBD2 (5 bases). The J call may be incorrect, as the DNA end agrees better with TRBJ2-7. The CDR3 extends over 15 amino acids. Germline CDR1 ENHRY, CDR2 SYGVKD. The CDR3: CAISEGPAESYEQYF. The DNA for the CDR3 is TGTGCCATCAGTGAAGGTCCAGCGGAATCCTACGAGCAGTACTTC.

V gene TRBV7-2 combines with J gene TRBJ2-5; weak D call: TRBD2 (5 bases). With 1 base removed from V and 0 bases from J, the gap between germline ends came to 9 bases. The CDR3 spans 15 residues. Looked up from germline, CDR1 is SGHTA and CDR2 is FQGNSA. CDR3 sequence (DNA): TGTGCCAGCAGCTTAGGAGCGGAGCACCAAGAGACCCAGTACTTC. The encoded protein is CASSLGAEHQETQYF.

This chain connects TRBV7-6 to TRBJ1-1, with D unresolved. V lost 0 bases and J lost 3, with 5 bases in between. CDR3 length: 13 amino acids. Germline V gives CDR1 SGHVS, CDR2 FNYEAQ. For the CDR3, the DNA is TGTGCCAGCAGCTTAGCGACGCACACTGAAGCTTTCTTT. It codes for CASSLATHTEAFF.

V usage is TRBV7-9 and J usage is TRBJ2-3; D not resolved. This CDR3 region has 16 residues. Germline assignment: CDR1 SEHNR and CDR2 FQNEAQ (reference sequence). Trimming cost V 1 base and J 3 bases, with 14 bases left between them. The CDR3 sequence is CASSLGLRKTTDTQYF. CDR3 sequence (DNA): TGTGCCAGCAGCTTAGGTCTGAGAAAAACGACAGATACGCAGTATTTT.

The chain has TRBV10-1 and TRBJ2-7; 13 bases map to TRBD2. Unmatched junction bases numbered 5, after V lost 0 bases and J lost 3 bases. The germline V gene has CDR1 WNHNN and CDR2 SYGVQD (reference sequence). This CDR3 region has 17 residues. CDR3 in DNA: TGCGCCAGCAGTGAGTCCTGGACTAGCGGGGGCCACTACGAGCAGTACTTC. It yields the protein CASSESWTSGGHYEQYF.

The gene calls are TRBV19 and TRBJ2-7, with 7 bases fitting TRBD1. Germline assignment: CDR1 LNHDA and CDR2 SQIVND (reference sequence). V lost 9 bases to trimming and J lost 5 bases; unmatched junction nucleotides: 13. This CDR3 comprises 14 residues. The CDR3 loop reads CASTPRQGEDEQYF. In DNA form, the CDR3 reads TGTGCCAGCACCCCGCGGCAGGGGGAAGACGAGCAGTACTTC. Full variable domain (outside the CDR3, taken from reference TRBV19 and TRBJ2-7): DGGITQSPKYLFRKEGQNVTLSCEQNLNHDAMYWYRQDPGQGLRLIYYSQIVNDFQKGDIAEGYSVSREKKESFPLTVTSAQKNPTAFYLCASTPRQGEDEQYFGPGTRLTVT.

V is TRBV5-6 and J is TRBJ1-2, with TRBD1 as a possible D gene (6 bases). With 0 bases removed from V and 7 bases from J, the gap between germline ends came to 13 bases. The CDR3 loop spans 14 amino acids. Germline V lookup: CDR1 SGHDT, CDR2 YYEEEE. The CDR3 loop is CASSLGQGKFGYTF. The CDR3 region has the DNA TGTGCCAGCAGCTTGGGGCAGGGGAAATTTGGCTACACCTTC.

The chain is built from TRBV6-6 and TRBJ2-1, with D perhaps assigned TRBD1 or TRBD2 (5 bases each). V lost 7 bases to trimming and J lost 9 bases, with 25 bases between them. CDR1 is MNHNY, CDR2 SVGAGI, per germline (reference sequence). The CDR3 covers 16 residues. CDR3 in amino acids: CASTSYLQGPSGEQFF. The CDR3 DNA follows: TGTGCCAGCACTTCATACCTCCAGGGCCCCAGCGGTGAGCAGTTCTTC.

The chain is built from TRBV6-5 and TRBJ1-6; D is ambiguous. V gave up 2 bases and J gave up 2 bases, with 10 bases separating them. The germline CDR1 and CDR2 sequences are MNHEY and SVGAGI. This CDR3 comprises 16 residues. The CDR3 loop reads CASSYTGEPYNSPLHF. CDR3 in DNA: TGTGCCAGCAGTTACACTGGGGAACCCTATAATTCACCCCTCCACTTT.

This clone turned up a few times. Within the sample, other DNA sequences also encode this same CDR3. J is TRBJ1-5 and V is TRBV7-9; D remains ambiguous. Trimming left V 4 bases short and J 7 bases short, with 8 bases between. Germline CDR1 and CDR2: SEHNR and FQNEAQ (reference sequence). The CDR3 consists of 12 residues. CDR3 coding DNA: TGTGCCAGCAGCTCCCCTGGACAGCCCCAGCATTTT. Residues: CASSSPGQPQHF.

V gene TRBV5-8 combines with J gene TRBJ2-2; D might be TRBD2 (5 bases). Germline V CDR1 and CDR2: SGHTS, YDEGEE. The CDR3 spans 16 residues. Between the trimmed V and J ends, which lost 1 base and 0 bases, there was a span of 10 bases. The CDR3 DNA sequence: TGTGCCAGCAGCTTGATGACGGGGTCGAACACCGGGGAGCTGTTTTTT. This encodes CASSLMTGSNTGELFF.

The chain carries TRBV10-1 and TRBJ2-1; D gene uncertain. Trimming pared 0 bases from V and 3 bases from J, leaving 6 bases between. The CDR3 consists of 14 residues. The germline V gene has CDR1 WNHNN and CDR2 SYGVQD (reference sequence). The CDR3 reads CASSESTDYNEQFF. The CDR3 DNA follows: TGCGCCAGCAGTGAGTCGACGGACTACAATGAGCAGTTCTTC.

This clone appeared a single time. J is TRBJ1-5 and V is TRBV28; 7 bases are a match to TRBD1. This CDR3 spans 16 amino acids. In germline, CDR1 is MDHEN, CDR2 SYDVKM. Unmatched junction bases numbered 12, after V lost 5 bases and J lost 5 bases. The DNA of the CDR3 is TGTGCCAGCAGTGGGCGGGGTTCGACAGGGCATCAGCCCCAGCATTTT. This codes for CASSGRGSTGHQPQHF. Full variable domain (missing parts from reference TRBV28 and TRBJ1-5): DVKVTQSSRYLVKRTGEKVFLECVQDMDHENMFWYRQDPGLGLRLIYFSYDVKMKEKGDIPEGYSVSREKKERFSLILESASTNQTSMYLCASSGRGSTGHQPQHFGDGTRLSIL.

With respect to this clone: This sample includes further DNA sequences coding for the same CDR3. The V and J genes are TRBV27 and TRBJ2-5; 8 bases fit TRBD1. The CDR3 covers 14 residues. Germline assignment: CDR1 MNHEY and CDR2 SMNVEV (reference sequence). J was trimmed by 5 bases and V by 2 bases; bases with no gene match: 4. The CDR3: CASSLQGAGETQYF. CDR3 DNA sequence: TGTGCCAGCAGTTTACAGGGGGCTGGGGAGACCCAGTACTTC.

The rearrangement links TRBV7-2 to TRBJ1-6; TRBD1 might be the D (5 bases). CDR1 is SGHTA, CDR2 FQGNSA, per germline. The length of the CDR3 is 15 residues. V was shortened by 4 bases and J by 9 bases, with 16 bases between the two germline ends. CDR3 coding DNA: TGTGCCAGCAGCTCGGCCGGGACCGCGTTTTCACCCCTCCACTTT. This codes for CASSSAGTAFSPLHF.

This clone showed up just once. Different DNA sequences within this sample yield the same CDR3. The chain links TRBV4-3 to TRBJ2-3; 8 bases line up with TRBD1. The V gene's germline CDR1 is LGHNA and CDR2 YSLEER. The V and J ends lost 1 base and 0 bases, in that order; junction bases with no gene match: 0. This CDR3 has 15 amino acids. CDR3 DNA sequence: TGCGCCAGCAGCCAAGGACAGGGGAGCACAGATACGCAGTATTTT. Residues: CASSQGQGSTDTQYF.

The chain has TRBV5-1 and TRBJ2-7, with 9 bases identical to TRBD2. The CDR3 covers 15 residues. Germline V gene data show CDR1 as SGHRS and CDR2 as YFSETQ. J gave up 5 bases and V 1 base, and 7 bases lay outside the gene matches. CDR3 loop: CASSLLAGGPNEQYF. CDR3 DNA: TGCGCCAGCAGCTTGCTCGCGGGAGGGCCAAACGAGCAGTACTTC.

The J gene is TRBJ1-2, the V gene TRBV18, with D possibly matching TRBD1 (6 bases). V lost 2 bases, J lost 2 bases, and 18 bases lay in between. This CDR3 spans 17 amino acids. CDR1 and CDR2 (germline): KGHSH, LQKENI. The CDR3 here is CASSPYLNQDSNYGYTF. CDR3 nucleotide sequence: TGTGCCAGCTCACCATATTTAAACCAGGACAGCAACTATGGCTACACCTTC.

This rearrangement joins TRBV7-2 to TRBJ2-2; unclear D gene. With 5 bases removed from V and 6 bases from J, the gap between germline ends came to 13 bases. The CDR3 contains 14 residues. Germline CDR1 SGHTA, CDR2 FQGNSA. CDR3 sequence (DNA): TGTGCCAGCAGCCCCACTAATCTCGCCGGGGAGCTGTTTTTT. As protein: CASSPTNLAGELFF.

The V gene is TRBV5-1, the J gene TRBJ2-5, with TRBD2 matching 10 bases. V was pared by 5 bases and J by 5 bases, with 15 bases of the junction left unmatched. CDR3 length equals 17 residues. CDR1 is SGHRS, CDR2 YFSETQ, per germline. CDR3 in amino acids: CASSFTGLADPRETQYF. CDR3 DNA sequence: TGCGCCAGCAGTTTCACCGGACTAGCGGACCCCCGGGAGACCCAGTACTTC. The full variable domain, completed using reference TRBV5-1 and TRBJ2-5, is KAGVTQTPRYLIKTRGQQVTLSCSPISGHRSVSWYQQTPGQGLQFLFEYFSETQRNKGNFPGRFSGRQFSNSRSEMNVSTLELGDSALYLCASSFTGLADPRETQYFGPGTRLLVL.

A word on this clone: Distinct nucleotide sequences in the sample also encode this CDR3. The V call is TRBV6-5, the J call TRBJ1-1; a weak D match, TRBD1 (6 bases). Looked up from germline, CDR1 is MNHEY and CDR2 is SVGAGI. Trimming stripped 8 bases from V and 4 bases from J, with 11 bases between. The CDR3 loop spans 12 amino acids. CDR3 sequence reads: CASRRGATEAFF. In DNA, the CDR3 is TGTGCCAGCCGACGGGGGGCCACTGAAGCTTTCTTT.

V is TRBV19 and J is TRBJ2-3; tentatively, D is TRBD1 (5 bases). Germline V gene sequence: CDR1 LNHDA, CDR2 SQIVND (reference sequence). The CDR3 contains 14 residues. V lost 1 base and J 7 bases, leaving 12 bases between the germline ends. The CDR3 DNA follows: TGTGCCAGTAGTATAGGGGTCGACAGCAATACGCAGTATTTT. This encodes CASSIGVDSNTQYF.